This T cell receptor beta chain was sequenced during a study of T cells in Graves' hyperthyroidism and ophthalmopathy. Study results and caveats: Ophthalmopathy was identified by the model a median about 6.4 months ahead of onset.

This clonotype was seen more than once but under ten times. As yet, its antigen is unknown. There were TCR beta CDR3 regions amplified from RNA transcripts. The TCR CDR3 was amplified in a first-round RT-PCR using the HTBI primer set. A single record per CDR3 protein comes from TCRdb applying MiXCR to the multiplex PCR reads. Counted here are around 690,000 distinct CDR3 sequences, around 16% occurring once; the ten biggest clones make up roughly 15%. The patients, who ranged from 18 to 65 in age, presented with newly diagnosed hyperthyroidism lasting under 2 months. In making diagnoses, clinical symptoms, serum thyroxine and TRAb, thyroid ultrasound and orbital computed tomography were all used. Losses at the gene ends were 5 bases for V and 3 bases for J; bases not matched to a gene: 8. This CDR3 contains 15 residues. Germline V CDR1 and CDR2: SEHNR, FQNEAQ (reference sequence).

The specimen was blood. The clonotype comes from a man aged 50-60 years with Graves' hyperthyroidism. The chain carries TRBV7-9 and TRBJ1-1; 8 bases line up with TRBD1. The CDR3: CASSANYRGDTEAFF. In DNA, the CDR3 is TGTGCCAGCAGCGCGAACTACAGGGGGGACACTGAAGCTTTCTTT.